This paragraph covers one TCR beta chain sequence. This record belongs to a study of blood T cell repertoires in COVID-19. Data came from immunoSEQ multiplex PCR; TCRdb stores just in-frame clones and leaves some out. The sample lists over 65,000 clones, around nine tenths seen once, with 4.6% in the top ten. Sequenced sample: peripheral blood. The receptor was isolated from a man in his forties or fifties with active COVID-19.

The CDR3 protein is CASSIGTAPTEAFF. DNA of the CDR3: TGTGCCAGTAGTATAGGGACAGCGCCGACTGAAGCTTTCTTT. V and J are TRBV19 and TRBJ1-1, with a tentative D call TRBD1 (6 bases). Trimming stripped 1 base from V and 5 bases from J, with 11 bases between. The germline V gene has CDR1 LNHDA and CDR2 SQIVND (reference sequence). The CDR3 covers 14 residues.